The entry below gives a single TCR beta chain sequence along with its context. Antigen specificity is unknown. Investigators excluded patients with uncontrolled infection, other autoimmune disease, pregnancy or lactation. Cells are PBMCs isolated from around 9.4 ml of fresh blood. The V end lost 6 bases, the J end lost 1 base, and 13 bases lay between the germline ends. This CDR3 has 14 amino acids. The investigators amplified TCR beta CDR3 regions from RNA transcripts. First-round RT-PCR of the TCR CDR3 relied on the HTBI primer set. Each CDR3 protein gets one entry after TCRdb re-called the multiplex PCR reads with MiXCR. This sample has hundreds of thousands of distinct CDR3 sequences, with about 15% found just once. These data are taken from a study of T cells in Graves' hyperthyroidism and ophthalmopathy. The study, taken as a whole, reports: Median prediction lead before ophthalmopathy onset was around seven months with the model. Most thyroid clonotypes expanded above 0.001 were also detected in blood.

Sequencing used blood. The V call is TRBV12-3 or TRBV12-4, the J call TRBJ2-7, with D possibly TRBD2 on 7 matching bases. This TCR came from a man younger than 35 with Graves' ophthalmopathy. Here the CDR3 reads CASRSGGASYEQYF. As DNA, the CDR3 is TGTGCCAGCAGGTCGGGGGGCGCGTCCTACGAGCAGTACTTC.